One sample yielded the 10 T cell receptor beta chains listed below, sequenced in a study of blood T cell repertoires in COVID-19. TCRdb's copy holds only in-frame clones and misses some; the assay was immunoSEQ multiplex PCR. The data contain roughly 170,000 clones, about 87% of them singletons. The sample was peripheral blood. The origin of the receptors is a woman between 65 and 79 years old with COVID-19, enrolled during active disease.

The CDR3 coding sequence is TGTGCCAGCAGCTTTCCCCAGGGTCTGGACGGCTACACCTTC. Translation: CASSFPQGLDGYTF. This chain uses TRBV5-5 with TRBJ1-2; D perhaps matches TRBD1 (5 bases). In germline, CDR1 is SGHKS, CDR2 YYEKEE (reference sequence). The CDR3 loop spans 14 amino acids. V lost 2 bases to trimming and J lost 8 bases, with 16 bases between them.

There are a few counts of this clone. The gene calls are TRBV19 and TRBJ1-5, with 7 bases identical to TRBD1. Per germline, CDR1 LNHDA and CDR2 SQIVND (reference sequence). With 7 bases clipped from V and 7 bases from J, the junction kept 4 bases outside the gene matches. CDR3 size: 12 residues. This CDR3 reads CASTTGIQPQHF. CDR3 bases: TGTGCCAGTACGACAGGGATCCAGCCCCAGCATTTT.

V gene TRBV10-2 combines with J gene TRBJ2-7; TRBD2 aligns across 10 bases. V was clipped by 0 bases and J by 7 bases; unmatched bases: 9. Germline V gives CDR1 WSHSY, CDR2 SAAADI. CDR3 size: 16 residues. CDR3 DNA sequence: TGCGCCAGCAGTGAGTCTGGACTAGCGGCCTCGGGGGAGCAGTACTTC. It codes for CASSESGLAASGEQYF.

The V call is TRBV5-1, the J call TRBJ2-7, with D uncertain. Trimming cost V 1 base and J 2 bases, with 7 bases left between them. The germline V gene has CDR1 SGHRS and CDR2 YFSETQ. The CDR3 sequence is 13 residues long. This CDR3 is CASSLTQTYEQYF. The CDR3, as DNA: TGCGCCAGCAGCTTGACGCAGACCTACGAGCAGTACTTC. The complete variable domain, with remaining parts taken from reference TRBV5-1 and TRBJ2-7, reads KAGVTQTPRYLIKTRGQQVTLSCSPISGHRSVSWYQQTPGQGLQFLFEYFSETQRNKGNFPGRFSGRQFSNSRSEMNVSTLELGDSALYLCASSLTQTYEQYFGPGTRLTVT.

J is TRBJ2-3 and V is TRBV24-1; 11 bases are shared with TRBD2. Germline V gene lookup returns CDR1 KGHDR and CDR2 SFDVKD. Trimming cost V 7 bases and J 2 bases; bases outside gene matches: 7. The CDR3 sequence is 16 residues long. This chain's CDR3 is CATSQTSGRFTDTQYF. The CDR3 DNA reads TGTGCCACCAGCCAAACTAGCGGGAGATTCACAGATACGCAGTATTTT.

The chain couples TRBV28 to TRBJ1-6; D remains ambiguous. The CDR3 covers 12 residues. V was shortened by 7 bases and J by 11 bases, with 12 bases between the two germline ends. Germline CDR1 is MDHEN and CDR2 is SYDVKM. The CDR3 sequence: CASTHREAPLHF. The DNA for the CDR3 is TGTGCCAGCACCCACCGGGAGGCACCCCTCCACTTT.

The J gene is TRBJ1-1, the V gene TRBV3-1 (or the pseudogene TRBV3-2), with 9 bases matching TRBD1. The CDR3 is 11 residues long. V trimming: 4 bases; J trimming: 12 bases; junction bases outside the gene matches: 3. The germline CDR1 and CDR2 sequences are LGHDT and YNNKEL (reference sequence). In DNA, the CDR3 is TGTGCCAGCAGCCGGGACAGGGAATCTTTCTTT. It codes for CASSRDRESFF.

The rearrangement joins TRBV30 to TRBJ2-3; TRBD2 matches at 11 bases. This CDR3 is built from 18 residues. Trimming took 0 bases from V and 2 from J; bases not matched to a gene: 10. Germline CDR1 and CDR2: GTSNPN and SVGIG (reference sequence). The CDR3 region has the DNA TGTGCCTGGAGTGTAGCTGTACGACTAGCGGGGTTCACAGATACGCAGTATTTT. Amino acids: CAWSVAVRLAGFTDTQYF.

V gene TRBV6-5 combines with J gene TRBJ1-4, with D hard to call. This CDR3 spans 13 amino acids. Germline-derived CDR1 and CDR2 are MNHEY and SVGAGI. The V and J ends lost 7 bases and 8 bases respectively, with 14 bases between them. The CDR3 here is CASTARGTEKLFF. CDR3 DNA sequence: TGTGCCAGCACGGCCCGGGGAACGGAAAAACTGTTTTTT.

This sequence joins TRBV7-6 and TRBJ2-7, with 14 bases lining up with TRBD2. CDR1 SGHVS and CDR2 FNYEAQ come from the germline V gene. There are 17 residues in the CDR3. With 5 bases clipped from V and 6 bases from J, the junction kept 12 bases outside the gene matches. The CDR3 bases are TGTGCCAGCAGCCTCCATCGCGGGACTAGCGGGAGTTCCGAGCAGTACTTC. It encodes CASSLHRGTSGSSEQYF.